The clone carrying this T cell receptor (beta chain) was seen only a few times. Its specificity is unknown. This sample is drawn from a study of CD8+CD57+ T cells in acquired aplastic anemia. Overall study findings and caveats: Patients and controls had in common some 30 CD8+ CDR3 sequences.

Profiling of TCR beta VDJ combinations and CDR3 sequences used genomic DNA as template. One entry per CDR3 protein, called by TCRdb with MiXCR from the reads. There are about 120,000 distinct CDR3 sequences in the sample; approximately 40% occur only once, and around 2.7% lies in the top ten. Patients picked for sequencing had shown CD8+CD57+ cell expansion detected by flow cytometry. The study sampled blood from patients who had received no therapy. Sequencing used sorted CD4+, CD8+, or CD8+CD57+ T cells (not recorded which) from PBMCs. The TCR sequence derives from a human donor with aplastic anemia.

CDR3 region: CASSPRRMNTEAFF. Here the CDR3 DNA reads TGTGCCAGCAGCCCGAGGCGGATGAACACTGAAGCTTTCTTT. The chain uses TRBV3-1 and TRBJ1-1; D remains unclear. Trimming removed 4 bases from V and 0 bases from J, with 9 bases in between. CDR1 and CDR2 from the germline V gene are LGHDT and YNNKEL (reference sequence). This CDR3 contains 14 residues.